This is a list of T cell receptor beta chains from one sample in a study of blood T cells in healthy people across ages. From the 5' RACE reads, TCRdb called clonotypes with MiXCR, one entry per CDR3 protein. In the table there are around 870,000 distinct CDR3 sequences, more than 25% of which are singletons. Specimen: blood. These TCRs come from a woman older than 75 in good health. CDR3s include the opening cysteine and the closing phenylalanine or tryptophan. The D gene is left open where the match is weak. The listing skips clone size in some rows; elsewhere it reads once, few, many or a size class.

CDR3aa: CASSRPQGKDSPPHF
CDR3nt: TGTGCCAGCAGTCGGCCACAGGGGAAGGATTCACCCCCCCACTTT
v_gene: TRBV6-6
d_gene: TRBD1
abundance: -
j_gene: TRBJ1-6

CDR3aa: CSARPTGQLVNTEAFF
CDR3nt: TGCAGTGCTAGACCCACGGGACAACTTGTGAACACTGAAGCTTTCTTT
v_gene: TRBV20-1
d_gene: -
abundance: -
j_gene: TRBJ1-1

CDR3aa: CSAGENGQFF
CDR3nt: TGCAGCGCAGGGGAGAATGGGCAGTTCTTC
v_gene: TRBV29-1
d_gene: -
abundance: -
j_gene: TRBJ2-1

CDR3aa: CASRVGTGGSDTQYF
CDR3nt: TGTGCCAGCAGAGTGGGGACAGGGGGTTCAGATACGCAGTATTTT
v_gene: TRBV28
d_gene: TRBD1
abundance: -
j_gene: TRBJ2-3

CDR3aa: CRGRDRANSPLHF
CDR3nt: TGCAGGGGCCGGGACAGGGCTAATTCACCCCTCCACTTT
v_gene: TRBV29-1
d_gene: TRBD1
abundance: few
j_gene: TRBJ1-6

CDR3aa: CASSVGSANYGYTF
CDR3nt: TGTGCCAGCAGCGTAGGCTCAGCTAACTATGGCTACACCTTC
v_gene: TRBV9
d_gene: -
abundance: -
j_gene: TRBJ1-2

CDR3aa: CASSQGQGPGNQPQHF
CDR3nt: TGTGCCAGCAGTCAGGGACAGGGCCCAGGCAATCAGCCCCAGCATTTT
v_gene: TRBV28
d_gene: TRBD1
abundance: -
j_gene: TRBJ1-5

CDR3aa: CASSYSGQVGEQYF
CDR3nt: TGTGCCAGCAGTTACTCGGGGCAGGTCGGTGAGCAGTACTTC
v_gene: TRBV6-2/TRBV6-3
d_gene: -
abundance: many
j_gene: TRBJ2-7

CDR3aa: CSASLSGAQETQYF
CDR3nt: TGCAGTGCTTCACTTAGCGGGGCACAAGAGACCCAGTACTTC
v_gene: TRBV20-1
d_gene: TRBD2
abundance: -
j_gene: TRBJ2-5

CDR3aa: CASSSERRGYDEQFF
CDR3nt: TGTGCCAGCAGTTCGGAACGGCGGGGGTATGATGAGCAGTTCTTC
v_gene: TRBV6-2/TRBV6-3
d_gene: TRBD2
abundance: many
j_gene: TRBJ2-1

CDR3aa: CASSLITTGNYGYTF
CDR3nt: TGCGCCAGCAGCTTGATAACGACAGGGAACTATGGCTACACCTTC
v_gene: TRBV5-1
d_gene: TRBD1
abundance: many
j_gene: TRBJ1-2

CDR3aa: CASNPGGSSYNSPLHF
CDR3nt: TGTGCCAGCAACCCTGGGGGGAGCTCCTATAATTCACCCCTCCACTTT
v_gene: TRBV6-2/TRBV6-3
d_gene: -
abundance: -
j_gene: TRBJ1-6

CDR3aa: CASSYAGGSDSPLHF
CDR3nt: TGTGCCAGCAGTTACGCGGGGGGCTCCGATTCACCCCTCCACTTT
v_gene: TRBV6-5
d_gene: -
abundance: many
j_gene: TRBJ1-6

CDR3aa: CASSQDPGRGTYGYTF
CDR3nt: TGTGCCAGCAGCCAAGATCCGGGCAGGGGGACCTATGGCTACACCTTC
v_gene: TRBV4-2
d_gene: TRBD1
abundance: -
j_gene: TRBJ1-2

CDR3aa: CASSLGTGVGNTEAFF
CDR3nt: TGTGCCAGCAGCTTAGGGACAGGGGTCGGGAACACTGAAGCTTTCTTT
v_gene: TRBV7-6
d_gene: TRBD1
abundance: few
j_gene: TRBJ1-1